The 30 T cell receptor beta chains below were found in one sample sequenced in a study of somatic mutations in cytotoxic T cells in rheumatoid arthritis. The protocol was immunoSEQ multiplex PCR, while the TCRdb copy is restricted to in-frame clones and leaves out a portion. The sample holds fewer than 20,000 clones, over 75% seen once. Sample: CD8+ T cells sorted from blood. The receptors derive from an adult with rheumatoid arthritis.

The chain couples TRBV13 to TRBJ2-2, with 10 bases matching TRBD2. Trimming cost V 1 base and J 5 bases; bases outside gene matches: 7. The CDR3 extends over 17 amino acids. Germline CDR1 reads PRHDT; CDR2 reads FYEKMQ (reference sequence). The CDR3: CASSLVRAGGLTGELFF. DNA for the CDR3: TGTGCCAGCAGCTTAGTCCGAGCGGGAGGGTTGACCGGGGAGCTGTTTTTT.

The chain is built from TRBV9 and TRBJ1-4; D is unclear. The germline gives CDR1 SGDLS, CDR2 YYNGEE. Deletions cut 0 bases from V and 1 base from J, with 10 bases between. The CDR3 totals 16 residues. CDR3 residues: CASSVAGGVTNEKLFF. The CDR3 coding sequence is TGTGCCAGCAGCGTAGCAGGCGGCGTAACTAATGAAAAACTGTTTTTT.

This chain links TRBV19 with TRBJ1-1, with TRBD1 matching 7 bases. Germline trimming cut 3 bases from V and 11 bases from J; bases unmatched to any gene: 15. In germline, CDR1 is LNHDA, CDR2 SQIVND (reference sequence). This CDR3 is built from 15 residues. The CDR3, as DNA: TGTGCCAGTAGTATGGGGACAGTGGAAGTCGGTGAGGCTTTCTTT. The encoded protein is CASSMGTVEVGEAFF. Filled out from reference TRBV19 and TRBJ1-1, the complete variable domain reads DGGITQSPKYLFRKEGQNVTLSCEQNLNHDAMYWYRQDPGQGLRLIYYSQIVNDFQKGDIAEGYSVSREKKESFPLTVTSAQKNPTAFYLCASSMGTVEVGEAFFGQGTRLTVV.

This clone was counted only a few times. This chain uses TRBV6-1 with TRBJ1-5; D is perhaps TRBD1 (6 bases). V gave up 0 bases and J gave up 6 bases, with 15 bases separating them. Germline V gene sequence: CDR1 MNHNS, CDR2 SASEGT. This CDR3 spans 16 amino acids. The CDR3 reads CASSEAVGGVGQPQHF. The CDR3, as DNA: TGTGCCAGCAGTGAAGCAGTAGGGGGGGTCGGTCAGCCCCAGCATTTT.

This sequence joins TRBV7-6 and TRBJ2-1; 7 nucleotides align to TRBD2. CDR1 is SGHVS and CDR2 is FNYEAQ in the germline V gene. The CDR3 is 14 residues long. With V trimmed by 3 bases and J by 7 bases, 6 bases remained unmatched. CDR3 amino acids: CASSLEWGGNEQFF. The CDR3 region has the DNA TGTGCCAGCAGCTTGGAGTGGGGGGGGAATGAGCAGTTCTTC. Using reference TRBV7-6 and TRBJ2-1 for the parts outside the CDR3, the full variable domain is GAGVSQSPRYKVTKRGQDVALRCDPISGHVSLYWYRQALGQGPEFLTYFNYEAQQDKSGLPNDRFSAERPEGSISTLTIQRTEQRDSAMYRCASSLEWGGNEQFFGPGTRLTVL.

The rearrangement uses TRBV9 and TRBJ2-1, with TRBD2 identical over 10 bases. The germline V gene encodes CDR1 SGDLS and CDR2 YYNGEE. The CDR3 spans 14 residues. Unmatched junction bases numbered 6, after V lost 3 bases and J lost 9 bases. The CDR3 region is CASSASGSTLEQFF. The CDR3 coding sequence is TGTGCCAGCAGCGCTAGCGGGAGTACGCTTGAGCAGTTCTTC.

The rearrangement uses TRBV25-1 and TRBJ2-1; a weak D match, TRBD2 (6 bases). The CDR3 length is 13 residues. Germline V gives CDR1 MGHDK, CDR2 SYGVNS. V was cut by 5 bases and J by 12 bases, with 17 bases left in between. CDR3 loop: CASSSFLAGWQFF. Written as DNA, the CDR3 is TGTGCCAGCAGTTCCTTTTTGGCGGGATGGCAGTTCTTC.

The rearrangement links TRBV7-2 to TRBJ1-3, with 7 bases that match TRBD1. The CDR3 covers 15 residues. Germline trimming cut 5 bases from V and 4 bases from J; bases unmatched to any gene: 8. From germline, CDR1 is SGHTA and CDR2 FQGNSA. DNA of the CDR3: TGTGCCAGCAGCCGTAATATAGGGGGCGGAAACACCATATATTTT. Residues: CASSRNIGGGNTIYF.

This clone was found a few times. The rearrangement uses TRBV10-3 and TRBJ1-6, with 9 bases fitting TRBD1. The CDR3 consists of 14 residues. The trim removed 6 bases at V and 8 bases at J, leaving 5 bases unmatched. Germline V lookup: CDR1 ENHRY, CDR2 SYGVKD. The CDR3 coding sequence is TGTGCCATCAGCGACAGGGGGATGGATTCACCCCTCCACTTT. Amino acids: CAISDRGMDSPLHF.

The genes are TRBV7-9 and TRBJ1-1, with unresolved D. V lost 5 bases, J lost 0 bases, and 1 base lay in between. The CDR3 loop spans 11 amino acids. CDR1 and CDR2 (germline): SEHNR, FQNEAQ (reference sequence). The DNA of the CDR3 is TGTGCCAGCAGCATGAACACTGAAGCTTTCTTT. Residues: CASSMNTEAFF.

The chain combines TRBV27 with TRBJ1-2; a possible D gene is TRBD1 (5 bases). The CDR3 is made up of 18 amino acids. V was pared by 6 bases and J by 1 base, with 24 bases between. CDR1 and CDR2 from the germline V gene are MNHEY and SMNVEV (reference sequence). CDR3: CASSRGGAAKLFNYGYTF. CDR3 sequence (DNA): TGTGCCAGCAGCCGGGGGGGTGCGGCGAAACTATTTAACTATGGCTACACCTTC.

The rearrangement links TRBV18 to TRBJ2-5, with unresolved D. The CDR3 runs to 14 residues. Germline V CDR1 and CDR2: KGHSH, LQKENI. Trimming left V 2 bases short and J 2 bases short, with 9 bases between. Written as DNA, the CDR3 is TGTGCCAGCTCACCAAAGAGGAATCAAGAGACCCAGTACTTC. Translated: CASSPKRNQETQYF.

The gene calls are TRBV4-3 and TRBJ2-7; weak D call: TRBD1 (6 bases). Germline V gene sequence: CDR1 LGHNA, CDR2 YSLEER. V was clipped by 1 base and J by 2 bases, with 15 bases between them. This CDR3 spans 16 amino acids. The CDR3 sequence is CASSQAYPGETYEQYF. The CDR3 coding sequence is TGCGCCAGCAGCCAAGCATATCCAGGGGAGACCTACGAGCAGTACTTC.

The CDR3 DNA reads TGTGCCAGCAGCTTATTTCTCGGAGGTACTTCTGGAAACACCATATATTTT. Amino acids: CASSLFLGGTSGNTIYF. The chain joins TRBV7-2 to TRBJ1-3; D gene ambiguous. The germline CDR1 and CDR2 sequences are SGHTA and FQGNSA. The CDR3 length is 17 residues. Trimming shortened V by 2 bases and J by 1 base, and 15 bases separated the two germline ends.

V usage is TRBV27 and J usage is TRBJ2-1; TRBD2 matches 7 bases. Germline V gives CDR1 MNHEY, CDR2 SMNVEV (reference sequence). This CDR3 has 14 amino acids. Trimming at V came to 4 bases and at J to 3 bases, leaving 3 bases not matched to a gene. CDR3 in amino acids: CASSSPGGYNEQFF. In DNA, the CDR3 is TGTGCCAGCAGTTCCCCGGGGGGCTACAATGAGCAGTTCTTC.

This clone was seen a single time. The rearrangement joins TRBV27 to TRBJ2-1, with TRBD2 as a possible D gene (5 bases). Trimming removed 3 bases at V and 0 bases at J, with 9 bases between. Germline lookup yields CDR1 MNHEY and CDR2 SMNVEV (reference sequence). The CDR3 consists of 15 residues. The CDR3 spells CASSLRGSSYNEQFF. The CDR3 region has the DNA TGTGCCAGCAGTTTGCGAGGGAGCTCCTACAATGAGCAGTTCTTC.

This clone was counted a single time. The J gene is TRBJ2-1, the V gene TRBV27; 11 bases line up with TRBD2. The CDR3 runs to 18 residues. CDR1 and CDR2 from the germline V gene are MNHEY and SMNVEV (reference sequence). With V trimmed by 2 bases and J by 7 bases, 13 bases remained unmatched. The CDR3: CASSLGIAGGLFENEQFF. The CDR3 DNA reads TGTGCCAGCAGTTTAGGTATAGCGGGGGGGCTTTTTGAGAATGAGCAGTTCTTC.

The V call is TRBV9, the J call TRBJ2-1; 7 nucleotides agree with TRBD1. V lost 4 bases to trimming and J lost 2 bases; unmatched junction nucleotides: 6. CDR1 and CDR2 from the germline V gene are SGDLS and YYNGEE. The CDR3 has 15 residues. The DNA of the CDR3 is TGTGCCAGCAGCCCCCGACAGGGCACCTACAATGAGCAGTTCTTC. Translating it yields CASSPRQGTYNEQFF.

The chain links TRBV9 to TRBJ1-5; D is undetermined. This CDR3 spans 14 amino acids. Trimming shortened V by 2 bases and J by 2 bases, and 8 bases separated the two germline ends. CDR1 and CDR2 (germline): SGDLS, YYNGEE. The CDR3 here is CASSVGWGNQPQHF. The CDR3 nucleotides are TGTGCCAGCAGCGTCGGGTGGGGCAATCAGCCCCAGCATTTT.

The rearrangement joins TRBV5-1 to TRBJ2-7; D perhaps matches TRBD2 (5 bases). V gave up 0 bases and J gave up 3 bases, with 10 bases separating them. This CDR3 is 14 amino acids long. Germline CDR1 reads SGHRS; CDR2 reads YFSETQ. The CDR3 reads CASSLAPEGYEQYF. CDR3 nucleotide sequence: TGCGCCAGCAGCTTGGCCCCTGAGGGCTACGAGCAGTACTTC.

The chain recombines TRBV14 with TRBJ2-7; TRBD1 matches 9 bases. Germline V gene sequence: CDR1 SGHDN, CDR2 FVKESK. Trimming took 4 bases from V and 4 from J; bases not matched to a gene: 5. The CDR3 has 14 residues. CDR3 DNA sequence: TGTGCCAGCAGCCCGGGGACAGGGAAATACGAGCAGTACTTC. This sequence encodes CASSPGTGKYEQYF. Combining the CDR3 with reference TRBV14 and TRBJ2-7 gives the whole variable domain EAGVTQFPSHSVIEKGQTVTLRCDPISGHDNLYWYRRVMGKEIKFLLHFVKESKQDESGMPNNRFLAERTGGTYSTLKVQPAELEDSGVYFCASSPGTGKYEQYFGPGTRLTVT.

This chain connects TRBV6-1 to TRBJ1-4; D gene ambiguous. With 6 bases removed from V and 5 bases from J, the gap between germline ends came to 4 bases. The CDR3 is 11 amino acids. Per germline, CDR1 MNHNS and CDR2 SASEGT. The chain's CDR3 is CASSNNEKLFF. The CDR3 DNA reads as TGTGCCAGCAGCAACAATGAAAAACTGTTTTTT.

J is TRBJ1-2 and V is TRBV7-3; 8 nucleotides line up with TRBD1. The CDR3 loop spans 16 amino acids. In germline, CDR1 is SGHTA, CDR2 FQGTGA. The V gene end was trimmed by 5 bases and the J gene end by 5 bases; junction bases not matched to a gene: 13. CDR3 sequence: CASSVGQGGGGYGYTF. DNA of the CDR3: TGTGCCAGCAGCGTCGGACAGGGAGGGGGAGGGTATGGCTACACCTTC.

This clone is a singleton in its sample. The chain has TRBV9 and TRBJ2-3; 8 bases match TRBD2. The germline V gene encodes CDR1 SGDLS and CDR2 YYNGEE. V dropped 4 bases and J dropped 4; count of bases not matched to a gene: 2. This CDR3 comprises 13 residues. The CDR3: CASSTGGADTQYF. CDR3 DNA: TGTGCCAGCAGCACGGGAGGGGCAGATACGCAGTATTTT.

The chain links TRBV7-9 to TRBJ1-1, with D unclear. With 1 base removed from V and 2 bases from J, the gap between germline ends came to 11 bases. Germline loops: CDR1 SEHNR, CDR2 FQNEAQ (reference sequence). This CDR3 is built from 15 residues. This chain's CDR3 is CASSLGANANTEAFF. In nucleotides, the CDR3 is TGTGCCAGCAGCTTAGGTGCCAACGCTAACACTGAAGCTTTCTTT.

The J gene is TRBJ1-6, the V gene TRBV7-6; 9 nucleotides match TRBD1. This CDR3 region has 17 residues. The junction had 7 bases not matched to a gene; V was cut back by 5 bases and J by 2 bases. Germline CDR1 and CDR2: SGHVS and FNYEAQ. Written as DNA, the CDR3 is TGTGCCAGCAGCCCAAAGACAGGGGGGACCTATAATTCACCCCTCCACTTT. Translated, it gives CASSPKTGGTYNSPLHF.

This clone has just one count. The chain couples TRBV6-1 to TRBJ1-2, with 8 bases matching TRBD1. After removal of 1 base from V and 6 bases from J, the junction contained 10 bases not matched to a gene. Per the germline V gene, CDR1 is MNHNS and CDR2 is SASEGT. The CDR3 covers 16 residues. The CDR3 DNA reads as TGTGCCAGCAGTGAAGTTATTGGACAGGGACTAAATGGCTACACCTTC. Encoded protein: CASSEVIGQGLNGYTF.

The chain couples TRBV5-1 to TRBJ2-7; D perhaps matches TRBD1 (5 bases). Germline V CDR1 and CDR2: SGHRS, YFSETQ. The CDR3 is made up of 14 amino acids. The V end lost 3 bases, the J end lost 11 bases, and 21 bases lay between the germline ends. In DNA form, the CDR3 reads TGCGCCAGCAGCTCGACAGACAGAGTCTACGACGAGTACTTC. This sequence encodes CASSSTDRVYDEYF.

The chain employs TRBV4-3 and TRBJ1-2; D unresolved. CDR3 size: 15 residues. CDR1 is LGHNA and CDR2 is YSLEER in the germline V gene. Trimming took 0 bases from V and 3 from J, leaving 11 bases between them. CDR3 DNA: TGCGCCAGCAGCCAAGAGGGTTCGACCTACTATGGCTACACCTTC. This encodes CASSQEGSTYYGYTF.

The chain links TRBV4-1 to TRBJ1-2, with TRBD1 matching 7 bases. The CDR3 runs 14 residues. Germline V gene lookup returns CDR1 MGHRA and CDR2 YSYEKL. Trimming removed 3 bases from V and 4 bases from J; junction bases left unmatched: 5. CDR3 sequence reads: CASSQSGTVYGYTF. CDR3 DNA sequence: TGCGCCAGCAGCCAGTCCGGGACAGTCTATGGCTACACCTTC.